The clone carrying this TCR beta chain has just one count. Its antigen is undetermined. Patients chosen for sequencing had CD8+CD57+ cells that had expanded, as shown by flow cytometry. Patients were treatment-naive when blood was sampled. The trim removed 1 base at V and 3 bases at J, leaving 5 bases unmatched. CDR1 SGHTA and CDR2 FQGNSA come from the germline V gene. The CDR3 sequence is 15 residues long. TCR beta VDJ and CDR3 profiling used genomic DNA as template. TCRdb re-called the reads through MiXCR, storing one row per CDR3 protein. The profile shows roughly 200,000 distinct CDR3 sequences, 63% of them singletons. This entry comes from a study of CD8+CD57+ T cells in acquired aplastic anemia. Study results and limitations: Found in both controls and patients were about 30 CD8+ CDR3 sequences. Simpson's diversity of CD8+ cells was not significantly different in patients compared with controls.

The chain uses TRBV7-2 and TRBJ2-5, with TRBD1 matching over 7 bases. This clonotype was sampled from a human donor with aplastic anemia. The specimen was sorted CD4+, CD8+, or CD8+CD57+ T cells (not recorded which) from PBMCs. CDR3 protein: CASSLGGQKKETQYF. The CDR3, as DNA: TGTGCCAGCAGCTTAGGGGGACAGAAAAAAGAGACCCAGTACTTC.